This T cell receptor (beta chain) was captured by sequencing in a study of radiation and T cells in renal cell carcinoma. Study findings and constraints: Top tumor clonotypes rose in blood 2 weeks post-radiation, then contracted.

Trimming took off 4 bases at V and 4 bases at J, with 17 bases between the two ends. This CDR3 has 16 residues. Germline CDR1 and CDR2: SGHVS and FQNEAQ. To note about this clone: What it binds is unknown.

Generated by immunoSEQ multiplex PCR, the TCRdb table keeps only in-frame clones and is missing some. Among about 170,000 clones listed, about 88% were seen once. Time point in this sample: blood 4 weeks post-SBRT, at nephrectomy. Treatment denoted: 15 Gy SBRT to primary tumor, nephrectomy 4 weeks later. Nephrectomy followed 15 Gy stereotactic body radiation by 4 weeks. This chain uses TRBV7-8 with TRBJ1-5; D perhaps matches TRBD1 (5 bases). The sequence was collected from a woman aged 50 to 60 with renal cell carcinoma. Sequences were derived from blood, sampled from a patient whose treatment included radiotherapy and nephrectomy. The CDR3 reads CASSYGGVGYNQPQHF. The CDR3 DNA reads TGTGCCAGCAGCTATGGGGGGGTCGGGTATAATCAGCCCCAGCATTTT.